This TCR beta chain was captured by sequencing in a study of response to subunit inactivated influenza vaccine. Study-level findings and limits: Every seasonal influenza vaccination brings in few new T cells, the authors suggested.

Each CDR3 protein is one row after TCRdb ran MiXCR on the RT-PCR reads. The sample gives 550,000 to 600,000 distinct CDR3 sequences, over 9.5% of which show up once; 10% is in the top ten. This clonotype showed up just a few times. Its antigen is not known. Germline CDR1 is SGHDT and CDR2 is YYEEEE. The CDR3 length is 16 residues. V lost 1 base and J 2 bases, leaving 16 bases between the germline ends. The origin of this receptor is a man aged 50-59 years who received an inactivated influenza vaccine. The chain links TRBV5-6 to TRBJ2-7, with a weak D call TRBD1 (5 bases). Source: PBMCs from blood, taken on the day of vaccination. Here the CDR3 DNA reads TGTGCCAGCAGCTTGCTTCAGGGAATGGGCACCTACGAGCAGTACTTC. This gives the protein CASSLLQGMGTYEQYF.